This T cell receptor (beta chain) is drawn from a study of T-cell memory formation after mild COVID-19. Looking at the study overall: Each donor largely had its own TCR clusters.

From 5'RACE with constant-segment primers came TCR alpha and TCR beta cDNA libraries that carried sample barcodes and UMIs. A single record per CDR3 protein comes from TCRdb applying MiXCR to the 5' RACE reads. Among about 190,000 distinct CDR3 sequences, roughly a tenth were seen once, and the ten largest hold 2.5% to 3.5%. This CDR3 is 13 amino acids long. V was pared by 6 bases and J by 10 bases, with 16 bases between. Germline V CDR1 and CDR2: MGHRA, YSYEKL. V usage is TRBV4-1 and J usage is TRBJ2-1, with TRBD1 as a possible D gene (6 bases). The origin of this receptor is a man younger than 30 who had mild COVID-19 (a few samples of this study predate the infection). Cell type and time point are not known. The sample consisted of PBMCs or a T cell subset sorted from them (not recorded which). The CDR3 spells CASSPPGGREQFF. CDR3 nucleotides: TGCGCCAGCAGTCCTCCTGGGGGCAGGGAGCAGTTCTTC.